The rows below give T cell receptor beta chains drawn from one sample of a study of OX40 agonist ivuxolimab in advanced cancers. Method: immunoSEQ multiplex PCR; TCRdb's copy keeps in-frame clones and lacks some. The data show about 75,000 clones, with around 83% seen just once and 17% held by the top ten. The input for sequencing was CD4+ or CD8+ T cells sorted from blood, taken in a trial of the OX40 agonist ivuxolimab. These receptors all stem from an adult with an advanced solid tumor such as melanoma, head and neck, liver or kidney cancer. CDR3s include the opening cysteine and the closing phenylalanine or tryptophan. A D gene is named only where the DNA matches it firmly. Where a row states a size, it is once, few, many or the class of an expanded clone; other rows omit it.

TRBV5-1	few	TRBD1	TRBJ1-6	CASSLGQGEASPLHF	TGCGCCAGCAGCTTGGGACAGGGTGAAGCATCACCCCTCCACTTT
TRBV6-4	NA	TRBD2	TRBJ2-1	CASSEASGSYNEQFF	TGTGCCAGCAGTGAGGCTAGCGGCTCCTACAATGAGCAGTTCTTC
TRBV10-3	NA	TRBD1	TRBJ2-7	CAISRPGQGYEQYF	TGTGCCATCAGTAGACCGGGACAGGGCTACGAGCAGTACTTC
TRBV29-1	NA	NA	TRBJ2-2	CSARGSGSNTGELFF	TGCAGCGCCCGTGGCTCAGGGTCGAACACCGGGGAGCTGTTTTTT
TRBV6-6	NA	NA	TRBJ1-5	CASSSPGGGNQPQHF	TGTGCCAGCAGTTCCCCCGGGGGGGGCAATCAGCCCCAGCATTTT
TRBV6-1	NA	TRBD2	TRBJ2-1	CASEPLLAGGGEQFF	TGTGCCAGCGAGCCCTTACTAGCGGGAGGCGGTGAGCAGTTCTTC
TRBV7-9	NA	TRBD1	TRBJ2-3	CASSSGTASDTQYF	TGTGCCAGCAGCTCCGGGACAGCTTCAGATACGCAGTATTTT
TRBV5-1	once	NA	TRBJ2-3	CASSLGVGTDTQYF	TGCGCCAGCAGCTTGGGAGTTGGCACAGATACGCAGTATTTT
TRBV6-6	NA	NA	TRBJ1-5	CASSYSSAGTNQPQHF	TGTGCCAGCAGTTACTCGTCAGCGGGGACAAATCAGCCCCAGCATTTT
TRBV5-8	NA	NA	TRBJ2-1	CASSLETSEQFF	TGTGCCAGCAGTCTGGAGACGAGTGAGCAGTTCTTC
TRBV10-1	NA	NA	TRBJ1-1	CASSRGRLNTEAFF	TGCGCCAGCAGTCGCGGACGGTTGAACACTGAAGCTTTCTTT
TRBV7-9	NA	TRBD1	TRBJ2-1	CASSYVDRDNEQFF	TGTGCCAGCAGCTACGTGGACAGGGACAATGAGCAGTTCTTC
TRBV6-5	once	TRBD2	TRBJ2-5	CASSYRLAGVETQYF	TGTGCCAGCAGTTACCGACTAGCGGGAGTAGAGACCCAGTACTTC
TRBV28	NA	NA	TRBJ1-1	CASSLGRANTEAFF	TGTGCCAGCAGTTTAGGACGGGCGAACACTGAAGCTTTCTTT
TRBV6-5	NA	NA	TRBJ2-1	CASSYESSSYNEQFF	TGTGCCAGCAGTTATGAAAGCAGCTCCTACAATGAGCAGTTCTTC
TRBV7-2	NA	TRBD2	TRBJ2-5	CASSRLRGGGRETQYF	TGTGCCAGCAGCCGTCTTAGAGGAGGCGGGAGAGAGACCCAGTACTTC
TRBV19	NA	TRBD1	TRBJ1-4	CASTGQGHEKLFF	TGTGCCAGTACGGGACAGGGGCATGAAAAACTGTTTTTT
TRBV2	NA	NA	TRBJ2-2	CASNERNTGELFF	TGTGCCAGCAACGAGCGGAACACCGGGGAGCTGTTTTTT
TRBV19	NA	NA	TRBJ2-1	CASSISGAYNEQFF	TGTGCCAGTAGTATTAGTGGAGCCTACAATGAGCAGTTCTTC
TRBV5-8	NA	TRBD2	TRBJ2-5	CASSNGLAGEETQYF	TGTGCCAGCAGCAATGGACTAGCGGGAGAGGAGACCCAGTACTTC
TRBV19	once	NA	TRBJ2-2	CASSMEVATGELFF	TGTGCCAGTAGTATGGAGGTGGCCACCGGGGAGCTGTTTTTT
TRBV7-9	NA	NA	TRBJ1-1	CASSLQDFTEAFF	TGTGCCAGCAGCTTGCAGGACTTCACTGAAGCTTTCTTT
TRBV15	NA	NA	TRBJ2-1	CATSRVPVRGLYNEQFF	TGTGCCACCAGCAGAGTTCCCGTCCGGGGGCTTTACAATGAGCAGTTCTTC
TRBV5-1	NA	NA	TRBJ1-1	CASTINPGFGTEAFF	TGCGCCAGCACCATAAATCCGGGGTTCGGCACTGAAGCTTTCTTT
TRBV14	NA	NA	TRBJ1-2	CASSQGGTYTF	TGTGCCAGCAGCCAAGGGGGGACCTACACCTTC
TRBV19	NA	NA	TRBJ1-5	CASSIARRGSDNQPQHF	TGTGCCAGTAGTATAGCCCGAAGAGGGTCCGACAATCAGCCCCAGCATTTT
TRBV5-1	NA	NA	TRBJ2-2	CASRAGTGYTGELFF	TGCGCCAGCAGGGCCGGGACTGGCTACACCGGGGAGCTGTTTTTT
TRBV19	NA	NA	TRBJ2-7	CASSTSQGTYEQYF	TGTGCCAGTAGTACCTCCCAGGGTACCTACGAGCAGTACTTC
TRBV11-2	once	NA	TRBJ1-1	CASSLQATNTEAFF	TGTGCCAGCAGCCTACAGGCTACGAACACTGAAGCTTTCTTT
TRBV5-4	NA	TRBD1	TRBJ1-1	CASSPGQGNTEAFF	TGTGCCAGCAGTCCGGGACAGGGGAACACTGAAGCTTTCTTT
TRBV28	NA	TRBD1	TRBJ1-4	CASRDRGKDRNEKLFF	TGTGCCAGCAGAGACAGGGGGAAAGACCGAAATGAAAAACTGTTTTTT
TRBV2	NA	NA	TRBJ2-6	CASSAGTGANVLTF	TGTGCCAGCAGTGCAGGAACTGGGGCCAACGTCCTGACTTTC
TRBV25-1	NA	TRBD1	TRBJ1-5	CASRKTGEENQPQHF	TGTGCCAGCAGGAAGACAGGGGAGGAGAATCAGCCCCAGCATTTT
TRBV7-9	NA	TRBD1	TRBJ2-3	CASSLATGVTDTQYF	TGTGCCAGCAGCTTAGCGACAGGGGTAACAGATACGCAGTATTTT
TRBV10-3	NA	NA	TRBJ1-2	CAISESGGVGDGYTF	TGTGCCATCAGTGAGTCTGGGGGGGTAGGGGATGGCTACACCTTC
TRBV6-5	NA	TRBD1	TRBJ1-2	CASSGQGNYGYTF	TGTGCCTCCTCGGGACAGGGCAACTATGGCTACACCTTC
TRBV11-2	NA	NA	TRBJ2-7	CASSLGSTSSEQYF	TGTGCCAGCAGCTTAGGGAGTACTAGTAGCGAGCAGTACTTC
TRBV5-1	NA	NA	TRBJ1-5	CASSPGGGGNQPQHF	TGCGCCAGCAGCCCCGGGGGGGGAGGCAATCAGCCCCAGCATTTT
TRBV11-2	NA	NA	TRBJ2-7	CASSFDRYSYEQYF	TGTGCCAGCAGCTTTGACAGGTATTCCTACGAGCAGTACTTC
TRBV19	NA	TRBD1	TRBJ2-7	CASSGPDRPEQYF	TGTGCCAGTAGCGGACCGGACAGGCCTGAGCAGTACTTC
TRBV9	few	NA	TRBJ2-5	CASSVEATQETQYF	TGTGCCAGCAGCGTAGAGGCTACCCAAGAGACCCAGTACTTC
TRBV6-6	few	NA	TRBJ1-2	CASLSRRSSLHF	TGTGCCAGCCTTTCTAGAAGATCGTCCCTTCACTTC
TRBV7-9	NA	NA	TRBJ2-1	CASSPNRRPNSYNEQFF	TGTGCCAGCAGCCCCAACCGGCGGCCAAACTCCTACAATGAGCAGTTCTTC
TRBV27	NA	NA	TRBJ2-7	CASSLSGGQPNEQYF	TGTGCCAGCAGTTTATCGGGGGGACAGCCTAACGAGCAGTACTTC
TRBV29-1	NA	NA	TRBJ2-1	CSVVNYSYNEQFF	TGCAGCGTTGTGAACTACTCCTACAATGAGCAGTTCTTC
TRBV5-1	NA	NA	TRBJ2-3	CASSLVTAGHTDTQYF	TGCGCCAGCAGCTTGGTTACAGCGGGCCACACAGATACGCAGTATTTT
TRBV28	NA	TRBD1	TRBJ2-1	CASSQPTGVVF	TGTGCCAGCAGTCAGCCCACAGGGGTGGTCTTC
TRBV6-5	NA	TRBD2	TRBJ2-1	CASSNREGASGEQFF	TGTGCCAGCAGTAACCGCGAGGGGGCTAGCGGGGAACAGTTCTTC
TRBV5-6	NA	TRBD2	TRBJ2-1	CASSPLAAEQFF	TGTGCCAGCAGCCCCCTAGCGGCTGAGCAGTTCTTC
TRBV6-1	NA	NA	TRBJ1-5	CASTTGLAFNQPQHF	TGTGCCAGCACAACAGGGCTTGCTTTCAATCAGCCCCAGCATTTT